This is a list of T cell receptor beta chains from one sample in a study of Graves' ophthalmopathy and Graves' hyperthyroidism. From the multiplex PCR reads, TCRdb called clonotypes with MiXCR, one entry per CDR3 protein. Among 740,000 or so distinct CDR3 sequences listed, approximately 40% were seen once. Specimen: peripheral blood. Receptor source: an adult man with Graves' ophthalmopathy. The CDR3 runs from the conserved cysteine through the conserved F or W. A D gene is named only where the DNA matches it firmly. A row's size may be missing; if present it is once, few, many or a size class.

j_gene | abundance | d_gene | v_gene | CDR3aa | CDR3nt
TRBJ1-2 | . | . | TRBV6-5 | CASSRRGHDGYTF | TGTGCCAGCAGTCGGAGGGGACACGATGGCTACACCTTC
TRBJ1-2 | . | TRBD1 | TRBV7-9 | CASSSGTVSNYGYTF | TGTGCCAGCAGCTCCGGGACAGTCAGTAACTATGGCTACACCTTC
TRBJ2-7 | . | . | TRBV6-4 | CASTNTQWSYEQYF | TGTGCCAGCACTAACACGCAATGGTCCTACGAGCAGTACTTC
TRBJ2-7 | once | . | TRBV6-5 | CASSPPQSLGYEQYF | TGTGCCAGCTCACCACCGCAAAGCCTTGGCTACGAGCAGTACTTC
TRBJ2-7 | . | . | TRBV10-1 | CASSRDHPSEHYF | TGCGCCAGCAGCCGGGACCACCCGAGCGAGCACTACTTC
TRBJ1-1 | once | TRBD1 | TRBV29-1 | CSVDRAGGLFTEAFF | TGCAGCGTTGACAGAGCAGGGGGCTTATTCACTGAAGCTTTCTTT
TRBJ1-1 | many | . | TRBV29-1 | CSVERFAGVNTEAFF | TGCAGCGTTGAAAGGTTTGCAGGGGTGAACACTGAAGCTTTCTTT
TRBJ1-1 | . | TRBD1 | TRBV19 | CASSIQGGMNTEAFF | TGTGCCAGTAGTATCCAGGGGGGGATGAACACTGAAGCTTTCTTT
TRBJ1-2 | many | TRBD1 | TRBV7-9 | CASSSRKDRAGYGYTF | TGTGCCAGCAGCTCCCGAAAGGACAGGGCGGGCTATGGCTACACCTTC
TRBJ2-2 | . | TRBD2 | TRBV25-1 | CASSSEAGSTGELFF | TGTGCCAGCAGCTCCGAAGCGGGGAGCACCGGGGAGCTGTTTTTT
TRBJ1-2 | . | TRBD1 | TRBV16 | CASSQSGGDYGYTF | TGTGCCAGCAGCCAGTCAGGGGGCGACTATGGCTACACCTTC
TRBJ2-7 | many | TRBD1 | TRBV7-8 | CASSPGTGYYEQYF | TGTGCCAGCAGCCCCGGGACAGGGTACTACGAGCAGTACTTC
TRBJ2-5 | few | TRBD1 | TRBV2 | CASSDWDRGEGTQYF | TGTGCCAGCAGTGACTGGGACAGGGGGGAGGGGACCCAGTACTTC
TRBJ1-1 | . | . | TRBV11-2 | CASSLALAEELRAFF | TGTGCCAGCAGCTTAGCGCTAGCTGAGGAGTTGAGGGCTTTCTTT
TRBJ2-7 | few | . | TRBV11-2 | CASSLGRGTPQYF | TGTGCCAGCAGCTTAGGGCGGGGGACACCGCAGTACTTC
TRBJ1-1 | . | TRBD1 | TRBV29-1 | CSVTGVTEAFF | TGCAGCGTAACAGGGGTAACTGAAGCTTTCTTT
TRBJ2-7 | few | TRBD1 | TRBV20-1 | CSARNQQGPGEQYF | TGCAGTGCTAGAAACCAACAGGGGCCGGGCGAGCAGTACTTC
TRBJ1-1 | few | TRBD1 | TRBV6-6 | CASSLGQLTNTEAFF | TGTGCCAGCAGTCTGGGACAGCTCACGAACACTGAAGCTTTCTTT
TRBJ2-5 | . | TRBD2 | TRBV20-1 | CSARLLAGGKETQYF | TGCAGTGCTAGATTACTAGCGGGAGGAAAAGAGACCCAGTACTTC
TRBJ2-2 | few | TRBD2 | TRBV29-1 | CSVVGGTNTGELFF | TGCAGCGTTGTCGGGGGGACGAACACCGGGGAGCTGTTTTTT
TRBJ1-5 | . | . | TRBV10-3 | CAIQEGGGGSGGQPQHF | TGTGCCATTCAGGAGGGGGGCGGGGGGTCCGGTGGGCAGCCCCAGCATTTT
TRBJ1-1 | . | . | TRBV12-3/TRBV12-4 | CASSRGRGAGEAFF | TGTGCCAGCAGCCGGGGTCGGGGGGCCGGTGAAGCTTTCTTT